This is a list of T cell receptor beta chains from one sample in a study of early T cells in non-severe SARS-CoV-2 infection. TCRdb called the 5' RACE reads again in MiXCR, with one record for every CDR3 protein. The sample includes 40,000 or so distinct CDR3 sequences, roughly 5.7% of them seen just once. This specimen consisted of whole blood, obtained at baseline. These receptors were obtained from an adult who was a healthcare worker with PCR-confirmed SARS-CoV-2 infection or an uninfected control (not recorded which). The conserved cysteine and the conserved F or W are not part of the CDR3 here. Size is stated as how often the clone was seen (once, few, many) or a class if it is expanded.

V	size	J	CDR3
TRBV29-1	many	TRBJ1-2	SVESPGRPNGYT
TRBV30	many	TRBJ1-4	AWSGQRSTNEKLF
TRBV7-6	few	TRBJ2-1	ASSLDTSYNEQF
TRBV6-6	many	TRBJ2-2	ASARLAGGPNTGELF
TRBV6-1	many	TRBJ2-5	ASSEALRGGSQETQY
TRBV11-3	many	TRBJ1-2	ASSLEGRGGNYGYT
TRBV20-1	many	TRBJ1-1	SASLGPSSEAF
TRBV28	few	TRBJ2-2	ATSPTSGTTIGNTGELF
TRBV20-1	many	TRBJ2-3	SAIGGSTDTQY
TRBV11-2	many	TRBJ2-3	ASSLPPDTQY
TRBV2	many	TRBJ1-1	ASSEARTGVRAF
TRBV19	many	TRBJ1-5	ASSIAHRKARYNQPQH
TRBV6-1	many	TRBJ1-1	ASSGWKGGPDTEAF
TRBV12-3/TRBV12-4	few	TRBJ2-5	ASSLGLVETQY
TRBV4-1	many	TRBJ2-7	ASSQGPWGQVYEQY
TRBV7-9	many	TRBJ2-2	ASSFMAGTSENTGELF
TRBV18	many	TRBJ2-3	ASSRLAGGPTDTQY
TRBV19	many	TRBJ2-1	ASSWGTGPNEQF
TRBV5-1	few	TRBJ2-7	ASSLSPGAGGPSSYEQY
TRBV27	many	TRBJ2-5	ASSPLGTGLETQY